The subject of this entry is one T cell receptor (beta chain). This specimen belongs to a study of T cell repertoires in cytomegalovirus infection. Study-level information: Indications came from public TCR beta signatures; they pointed to CMV infection and to a matching HLA type.

Each CDR3 protein gets one entry after TCRdb re-called the reads with MiXCR. The sample lists fewer than 550,000 distinct CDR3 sequences; 16% were seen once. From germline, CDR1 is SGHAT and CDR2 FQNNGV. CDR3 length: 12 amino acids. V shed 5 bases and J shed 8 bases, with 12 bases lying between them. The TCR comes from a human donor in good health (CMV status not recorded). Some clones in this sample may be carry-over from other donors' samples. Sequencing used CD8+ T cells from PBMCs. This chain joins TRBV11-2 and TRBJ1-1; unclear D gene. The CDR3 protein is CASSPGRLEAFF. The CDR3 nucleotides are TGTGCCAGCAGCCCCGGACGGCTCGAAGCTTTCTTT.